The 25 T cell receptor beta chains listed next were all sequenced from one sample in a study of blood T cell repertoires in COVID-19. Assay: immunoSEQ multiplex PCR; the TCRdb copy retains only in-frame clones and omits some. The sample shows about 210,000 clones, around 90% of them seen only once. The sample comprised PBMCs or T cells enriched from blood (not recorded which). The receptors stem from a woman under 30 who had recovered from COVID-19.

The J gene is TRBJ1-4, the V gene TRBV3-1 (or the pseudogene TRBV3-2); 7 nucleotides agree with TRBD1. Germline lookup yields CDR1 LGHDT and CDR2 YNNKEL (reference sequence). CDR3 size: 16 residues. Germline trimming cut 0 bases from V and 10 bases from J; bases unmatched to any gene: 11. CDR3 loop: CASSQEGIQGVGKLFF. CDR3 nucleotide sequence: TGTGCCAGCAGCCAAGAAGGGATTCAGGGGGTAGGAAAACTGTTTTTT.

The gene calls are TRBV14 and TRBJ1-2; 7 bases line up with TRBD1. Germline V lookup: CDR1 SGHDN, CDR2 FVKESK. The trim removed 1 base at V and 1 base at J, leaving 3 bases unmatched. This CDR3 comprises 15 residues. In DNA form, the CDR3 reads TGTGCCAGCAGCCAAGGACAGGGCTTTAACTATGGCTACACCTTC. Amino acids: CASSQGQGFNYGYTF.

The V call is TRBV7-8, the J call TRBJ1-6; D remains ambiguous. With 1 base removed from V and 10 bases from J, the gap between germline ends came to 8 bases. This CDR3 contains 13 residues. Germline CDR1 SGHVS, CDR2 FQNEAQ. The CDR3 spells CASSLDLGSPLHF. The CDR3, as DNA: TGTGCCAGCAGCTTAGATCTAGGATCACCCCTCCACTTT.

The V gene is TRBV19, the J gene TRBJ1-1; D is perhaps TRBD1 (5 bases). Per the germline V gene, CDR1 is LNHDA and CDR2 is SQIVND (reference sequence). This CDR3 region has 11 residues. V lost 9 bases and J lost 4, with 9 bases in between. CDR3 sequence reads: CARGLITEAFF. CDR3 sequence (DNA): TGTGCCAGGGGACTGATCACTGAAGCTTTCTTT.

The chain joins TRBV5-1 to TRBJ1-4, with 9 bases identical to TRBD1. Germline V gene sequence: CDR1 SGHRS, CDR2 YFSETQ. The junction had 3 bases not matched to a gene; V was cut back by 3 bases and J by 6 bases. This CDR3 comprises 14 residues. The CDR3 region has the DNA TGCGCCAGCAGCTACCGGGACAGGGATGAAAAACTGTTTTTT. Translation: CASSYRDRDEKLFF.

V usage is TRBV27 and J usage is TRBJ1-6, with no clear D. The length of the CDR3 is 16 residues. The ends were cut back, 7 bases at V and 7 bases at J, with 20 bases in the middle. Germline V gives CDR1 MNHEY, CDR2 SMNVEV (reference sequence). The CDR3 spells CASKSLVGAENSPLHF. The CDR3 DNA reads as TGTGCCAGCAAAAGCTTGGTGGGCGCAGAAAATTCACCCCTCCACTTT.

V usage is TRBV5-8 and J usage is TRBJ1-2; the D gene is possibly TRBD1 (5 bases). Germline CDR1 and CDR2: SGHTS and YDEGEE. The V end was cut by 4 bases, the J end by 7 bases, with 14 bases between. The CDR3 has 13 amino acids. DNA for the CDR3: TGTGCCAGCAGCACCCGGCGGGGGACTGGCTACACCTTC. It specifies CASSTRRGTGYTF.

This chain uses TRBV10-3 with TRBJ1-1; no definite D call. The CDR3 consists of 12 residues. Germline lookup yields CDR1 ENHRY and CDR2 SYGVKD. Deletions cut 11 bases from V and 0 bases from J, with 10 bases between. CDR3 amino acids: CASSLLNTEAFF. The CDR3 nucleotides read TGTGCCTCCTCCTTGTTGAACACTGAAGCTTTCTTT.

Here the CDR3 reads CASSPTGNTEAFF. The CDR3 coding sequence is TGTGCCAGCTCACCGACGGGGAACACTGAAGCTTTCTTT. The chain employs TRBV18 and TRBJ1-1; D uncertain. The CDR3 loop spans 13 amino acids. V lost 3 bases and J lost 1, with 6 bases in between. Germline V gene lookup returns CDR1 KGHSH and CDR2 LQKENI.

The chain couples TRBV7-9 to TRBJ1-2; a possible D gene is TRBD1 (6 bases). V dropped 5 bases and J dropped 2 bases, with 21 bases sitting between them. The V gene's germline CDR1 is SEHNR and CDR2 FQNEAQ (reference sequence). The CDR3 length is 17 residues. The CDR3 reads CASSVQPWTETNYGYTF. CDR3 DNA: TGTGCCAGCAGCGTACAGCCTTGGACAGAAACCAACTATGGCTACACCTTC. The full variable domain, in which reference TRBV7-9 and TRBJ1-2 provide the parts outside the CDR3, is DTGVSQNPRHKITKRGQNVTFRCDPISEHNRLYWYRQTLGQGPEFLTYFQNEAQLEKSRLLSDRFSAERPKGSFSTLEIQRTEQGDSAMYLCASSVQPWTETNYGYTFGSGTRLTVV.

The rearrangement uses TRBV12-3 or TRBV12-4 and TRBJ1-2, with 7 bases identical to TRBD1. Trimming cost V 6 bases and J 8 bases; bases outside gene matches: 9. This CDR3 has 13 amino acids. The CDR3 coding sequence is TGTGCCAGCAGCCCAGACAGGGTTCGAGGCTACACCTTC. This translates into CASSPDRVRGYTF.

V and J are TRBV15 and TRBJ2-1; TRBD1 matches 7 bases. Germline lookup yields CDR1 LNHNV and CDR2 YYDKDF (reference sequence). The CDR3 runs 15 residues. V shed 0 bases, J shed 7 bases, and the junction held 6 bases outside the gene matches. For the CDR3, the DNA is TGTGCCACCAGCAGAGATGGGACAGTAGGAAATGAGCAGTTCTTC. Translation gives CATSRDGTVGNEQFF.

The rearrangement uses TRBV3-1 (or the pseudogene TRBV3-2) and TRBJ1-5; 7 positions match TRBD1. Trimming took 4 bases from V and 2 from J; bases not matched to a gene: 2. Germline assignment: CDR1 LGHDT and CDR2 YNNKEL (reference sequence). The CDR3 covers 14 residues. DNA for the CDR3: TGTGCCAGCAGCCCCGGACAGGGCAATCAGCCCCAGCATTTT. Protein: CASSPGQGNQPQHF.

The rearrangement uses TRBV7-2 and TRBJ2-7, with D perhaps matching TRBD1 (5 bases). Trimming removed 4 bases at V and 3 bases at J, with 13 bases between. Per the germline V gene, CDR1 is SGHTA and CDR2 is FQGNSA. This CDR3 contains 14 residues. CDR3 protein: CASSSPPRVYEQYF. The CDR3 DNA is TGTGCCAGCAGCTCCCCCCCCAGGGTCTACGAGCAGTACTTC.

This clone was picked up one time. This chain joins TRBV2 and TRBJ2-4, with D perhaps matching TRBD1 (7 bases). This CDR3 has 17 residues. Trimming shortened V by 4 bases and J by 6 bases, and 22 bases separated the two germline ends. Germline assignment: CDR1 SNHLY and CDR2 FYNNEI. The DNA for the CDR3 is TGTGCCAGCAGTGCGAGGGGGCCTGATTGGAGGGGAAACATTCAGTACTTC. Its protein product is CASSARGPDWRGNIQYF.

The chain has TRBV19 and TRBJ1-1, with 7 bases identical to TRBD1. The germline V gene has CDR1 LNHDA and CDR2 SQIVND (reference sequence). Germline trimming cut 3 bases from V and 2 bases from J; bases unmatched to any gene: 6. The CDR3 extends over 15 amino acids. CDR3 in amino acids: CASSIGQAVNTEAFF. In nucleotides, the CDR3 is TGTGCCAGTAGTATCGGACAGGCAGTCAACACTGAAGCTTTCTTT.

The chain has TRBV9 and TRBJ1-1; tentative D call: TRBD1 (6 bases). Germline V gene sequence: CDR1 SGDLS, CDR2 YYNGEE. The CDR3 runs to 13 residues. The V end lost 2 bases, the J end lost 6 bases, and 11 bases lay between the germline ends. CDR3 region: CASSVLTGAEAFF. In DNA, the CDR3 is TGTGCCAGCAGCGTCTTGACAGGTGCTGAAGCTTTCTTT.

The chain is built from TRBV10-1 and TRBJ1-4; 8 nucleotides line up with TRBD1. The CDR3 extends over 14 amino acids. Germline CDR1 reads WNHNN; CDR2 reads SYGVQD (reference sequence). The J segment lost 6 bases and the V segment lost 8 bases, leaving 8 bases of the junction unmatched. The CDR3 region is CASLIQGADEKLFF. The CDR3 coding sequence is TGCGCCAGCTTAATTCAGGGGGCTGATGAAAAACTGTTTTTT.

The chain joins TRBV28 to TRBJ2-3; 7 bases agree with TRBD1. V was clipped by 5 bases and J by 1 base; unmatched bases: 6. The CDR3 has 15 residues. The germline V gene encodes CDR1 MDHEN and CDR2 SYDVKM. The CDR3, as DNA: TGTGCCAGCAGTGAAGACAGGGCAGGCACAGATACGCAGTATTTT. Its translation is CASSEDRAGTDTQYF.

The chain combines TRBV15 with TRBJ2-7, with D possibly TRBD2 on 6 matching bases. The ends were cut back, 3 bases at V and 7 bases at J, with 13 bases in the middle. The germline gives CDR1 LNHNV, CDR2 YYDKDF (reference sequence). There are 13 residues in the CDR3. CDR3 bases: TGTGCCACCAGCAGGGAGGGACGGCCAGAGCAGTACTTC. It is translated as CATSREGRPEQYF.

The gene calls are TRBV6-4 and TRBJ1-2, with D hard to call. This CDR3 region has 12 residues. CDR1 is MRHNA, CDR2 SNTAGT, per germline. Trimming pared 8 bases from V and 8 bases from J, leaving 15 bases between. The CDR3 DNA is TGTGCCAGCCGCGGGGTGTCCGGGGGCTACACCTTC. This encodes CASRGVSGGYTF.

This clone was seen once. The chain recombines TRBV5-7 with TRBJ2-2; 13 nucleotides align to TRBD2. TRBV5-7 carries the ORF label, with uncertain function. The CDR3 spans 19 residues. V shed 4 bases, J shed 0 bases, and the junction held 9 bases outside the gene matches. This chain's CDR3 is CASSLKGLAGIANTGELFF. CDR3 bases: TGTGCCAGCAGCCTGAAGGGACTAGCGGGGATCGCGAACACCGGGGAGCTGTTTTTT.

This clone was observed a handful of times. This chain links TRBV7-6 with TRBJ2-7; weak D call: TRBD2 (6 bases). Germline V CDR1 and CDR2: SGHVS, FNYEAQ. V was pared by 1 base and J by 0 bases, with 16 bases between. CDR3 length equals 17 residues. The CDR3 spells CASSLGGGAALSYEQYF. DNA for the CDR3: TGTGCCAGCAGCTTAGGGGGCGGGGCCGCACTCTCCTACGAGCAGTACTTC.

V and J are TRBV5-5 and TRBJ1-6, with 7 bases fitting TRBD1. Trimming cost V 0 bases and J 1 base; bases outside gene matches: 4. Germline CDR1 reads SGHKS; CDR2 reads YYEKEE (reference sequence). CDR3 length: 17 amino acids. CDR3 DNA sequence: TGTGCCAGCAGCTTGGGGCAGGGGGTGTCCTATAATTCACCCCTCCACTTT. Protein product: CASSLGQGVSYNSPLHF.

CDR3 DNA: TGTGCCAGCTCGCTCGGGACAGACTACGAGCAGTACTTC. This gives the protein CASSLGTDYEQYF. The chain couples TRBV18 to TRBJ2-7; 7 bases agree with TRBD1. The length of the CDR3 is 13 residues. V was pared by 6 bases and J by 3 bases, with 5 bases of the junction left unmatched. Germline V gene lookup returns CDR1 KGHSH and CDR2 LQKENI.